These T cell receptor beta chains were read from a single sample in a study of OX40 agonist ivuxolimab in advanced cancers. This table comes from immunoSEQ multiplex PCR, and its TCRdb copy is limited to in-frame clones, with some not included. The data contain tens of thousands of clones, 82% of them singletons. The material sequenced was CD4+ or CD8+ T cells sorted from blood, taken in a trial of the OX40 agonist ivuxolimab. The receptors originated from an adult with an advanced solid tumor such as melanoma, head and neck, liver or kidney cancer. CDR3s include the opening cysteine and the closing phenylalanine or tryptophan. D genes are given only for firm matches. Not every row has a clone size; where given, it reads once, few, many or a size class.

d_call | j_call | clone_size | v_call | cdr3_aa | cdr3_nt
NA | TRBJ1-1 | NA | TRBV6-1 | CASSLRRGGDTEAFF | TGTGCCAGCAGTCTTCGGAGGGGGGGGGACACTGAAGCTTTCTTT
NA | TRBJ1-5 | NA | TRBV28 | CASMFQGGNQPQHF | TGTGCCAGCATGTTCCAAGGGGGAAATCAGCCCCAGCATTTT
TRBD1 | TRBJ1-1 | NA | TRBV11-2 | CASSFRPRQGLMNTEAFF | TGTGCCAGCAGCTTTAGACCCCGACAGGGGCTGATGAACACTGAAGCTTTCTTT
NA | TRBJ2-1 | once | TRBV11-1 | CASSFLGRTGEQFF | TGTGCCAGCAGCTTTCTGGGCCGGACGGGAGAGCAGTTCTTC
NA | TRBJ1-6 | NA | TRBV7-9 | CASSANPSSYNSPLHF | TGTGCCAGCAGCGCAAACCCCAGCTCCTATAATTCACCCCTCCACTTT
NA | TRBJ1-1 | NA | TRBV7-4 | CASSLGAEKNTEAFF | TGTGCCAGCAGCTTAGGGGCGGAGAAGAACACTGAAGCTTTCTTT
NA | TRBJ2-2 | few | TRBV28 | CAGRGLLGTGELFF | TGTGCGGGACGGGGACTCTTGGGCACCGGGGAGCTGTTTTTT
TRBD1 | TRBJ1-6 | NA | TRBV4-1 | CASSLIWTGEDSPLHF | TGCGCCAGCAGCCTAATCTGGACAGGGGAGGATTCACCCCTCCACTTT
TRBD2 | TRBJ2-7 | NA | TRBV9 | CASSVGLAGGQYEQYF | TGTGCCAGCAGCGTAGGGCTAGCGGGAGGCCAGTACGAGCAGTACTTC
TRBD2 | TRBJ2-3 | NA | TRBV11-1 | CASSLAGGGGTDTQYF | TGTGCCAGCAGCTTAGCAGGCGGGGGAGGAACAGATACGCAGTATTTT
NA | TRBJ2-5 | NA | TRBV27 | CASRPLGAETQYF | TGTGCCAGCAGACCCTTGGGGGCGGAGACCCAGTACTTC
NA | TRBJ1-5 | NA | TRBV2 | CASSEGQLGMVAFNQPQHF | TGTGCCAGCAGTGAAGGGCAGTTGGGGATGGTTGCATTCAATCAGCCCCAGCATTTT
NA | TRBJ2-7 | few | TRBV6-5 | CASRMRESEQYF | TGTGCCAGTCGCATGCGGGAATCCGAGCAGTACTTC
NA | TRBJ1-6 | few | TRBV28 | CASSSEGSSYNSPLHF | TGTGCCAGCAGTTCTGAGGGCAGCTCCTATAATTCACCCCTCCACTTT
NA | TRBJ2-1 | NA | TRBV21-1 | CASAPGTGRVNNEQFF | TGTGCCAGCGCGCCCGGGACAGGGCGCGTTAACAATGAGCAGTTCTTC
NA | TRBJ2-1 | NA | TRBV10-1 | CASSGQAEGYNEQFF | TGCGCCAGCAGTGGACAGGCCGAGGGCTACAATGAGCAGTTCTTC
NA | TRBJ2-6 | NA | TRBV28 | CASSEGARSGANVLTF | TGTGCCAGCAGTGAGGGCGCGCGCTCCGGGGCCAACGTCCTGACTTTC
TRBD2 | TRBJ2-3 | NA | TRBV7-3 | CASSPTGGGQTSTDTQYF | TGTGCCAGCAGCCCAACGGGGGGGGGCCAGACTAGCACAGATACGCAGTATTTT
NA | TRBJ1-4 | NA | TRBV5-6 | CASSLTGSNEKLFF | TGTGCCAGCAGCTTAACAGGTTCTAATGAAAAACTGTTTTTT
NA | TRBJ1-2 | NA | TRBV4-1 | CASSQLRGRDGYTF | TGCGCCAGCAGCCAGCTAAGGGGCAGGGATGGCTACACCTTC
NA | TRBJ1-2 | NA | TRBV7-2 | CASSPGTPQGGYTF | TGTGCCAGCAGCCCCGGGACTCCTCAAGGGGGCTACACCTTC